This T cell receptor beta chain was found in a study of cytomegalovirus exposure and HLA in healthy donors. Study at large: A subsequent analysis reported that the 120 validation repertoires were produced on the same platform that had also been used for the 666 first-cohort repertoires.

This table comes from immunoSEQ multiplex PCR, and its TCRdb copy is limited to in-frame clones, with some not included. Of roughly 140,000 clones listed, 80% to 95% were seen once; the top ten hold 0.55% to 0.8%. About this clone: What it recognizes is unknown.

The CDR3 runs 15 residues. Trimming removed 0 bases from V and 4 bases from J; junction bases left unmatched: 6. Germline loops: CDR1 SGHRS, CDR2 YFSETQ. Regarding the study as a whole: A list of approximately 160 TCR beta chains associated with cytomegalovirus was given. In vitro, a few CMV-associated chains proved specific for CMV antigens.

The V and J genes are TRBV5-1 and TRBJ1-2; TRBD1 agrees at 7 bases. The source of this sequence is a man in his late teens or twenties in good health and CMV-seronegative. The sample taken for sequencing was PBMCs. The CDR3 DNA follows: TGCGCCAGCAGCTTGGGGTGGACAGGAAGCTATGGCTACACCTTC. It translates to CASSLGWTGSYGYTF.